Below, 8 T cell receptor beta chains from the same sample are listed, as sequenced in a study of blood T cells in healthy people across ages (dated by TCRdb to between 2015 and 2017). The method was 5' RACE. Sequencing used an Illumina HiSeq 2500. A second 7 to 11 cycle PCR used a sample-barcoded 5' primer and a J-beta primer mix. TCRdb redid the processing of the public reads, applying fastp at Q25 and MiXCR, and retained in-frame beta chains. Records with the same CDR3 protein are collapsed into one entry carrying the most frequent genes and DNA. In all, the sample holds some 670,000 distinct CDR3 sequences, and 40% to 65% of those were seen once. The ten biggest clones cover roughly 13% of the sample. Specimen: blood. These receptors all come from a woman at least 80 years old in good health.

As to this clonotype: A much more abundant neighbour one base away suggests this may be a read error. CDR3: CVSSGHEGTDYNEQFF. CDR3 sequence (DNA): TGTGTCAGCAGCGGGCACGAGGGGACCGACTACAATGAGCAGTTCTTC. The chain carries TRBV9 and TRBJ2-1; tentatively, D is TRBD2 (6 bases). The V gene's germline CDR1 is SGDLS and CDR2 YYNGEE. CDR3 length equals 16 residues.

V gene TRBV4-1 combines with J gene TRBJ1-2; TRBD1 aligns across 7 bases. The CDR3 contains 14 residues. Trimming removed 1 base from V and 5 bases from J; junction bases left unmatched: 4. CDR1 is MGHRA and CDR2 is YSYEKL in the germline V gene. The CDR3 loop reads CASSQVVRGYGYTF. DNA of the CDR3: TGCGCCAGCAGCCAAGTGGTCAGGGGGTATGGCTACACCTTC.

Notes on this clonotype: It may be a read error: a sequence one base away is much more abundant. This chain connects TRBV6-5 to TRBJ2-5, with 8 bases matching TRBD2. This CDR3 is 14 amino acids long. In germline, CDR1 is MNHEY, CDR2 SVGAGI. The CDR3 bases are TGTACCAGCAGTTATAGCGGGGTTCAAGAGACCCAGTACTTC. This gives the protein CTSSYSGVQETQYF.

The chain recombines TRBV20-1 with TRBJ1-1, with 8 bases aligning to TRBD1. Looked up from germline, CDR1 is DFQATT and CDR2 is SNEGSKA (reference sequence). Losses at the gene ends were 0 bases for V and 4 bases for J; bases not matched to a gene: 4. This CDR3 is built from 14 residues. This CDR3 is CSARDNRGTTEAFF. The DNA for the CDR3 is TGCAGTGCTAGAGATAACAGGGGGACCACTGAAGCTTTCTTT.

This clonotype was seen many times. V and J are TRBV5-1 and TRBJ2-3, with 7 positions matching TRBD1. V was pared by 4 bases and J by 3 bases, with 5 bases of the junction left unmatched. The CDR3 length is 14 residues. Germline values: CDR1 SGHRS, CDR2 YFSETQ. DNA for the CDR3: TGCGCCAGCAGCGTGCCGACAGGGACAGATACGCAGTATTTT. Residues: CASSVPTGTDTQYF.

The rearrangement joins TRBV6-1 to TRBJ1-1; D perhaps matches TRBD1 (5 bases). The CDR3 has 14 amino acids. The ends were cut back, 6 bases at V and 2 bases at J, with 13 bases in the middle. Per germline, CDR1 MNHNS and CDR2 SASEGT. In DNA form, the CDR3 reads TGTGCCAGCAGCCTCCGGACAAGAAACACTGAAGCTTTCTTT. This gives the protein CASSLRTRNTEAFF.

The J gene is TRBJ2-3, the V gene TRBV5-1, with TRBD2 identical over 8 bases. Germline V gene sequence: CDR1 SGHRS, CDR2 YFSETQ. Trimming removed 7 bases from V and 3 bases from J; junction bases left unmatched: 7. The CDR3 has 14 amino acids. CDR3 nucleotides: TGCGCCAGCTCAAAGCGGGGGTTTACAGATACGCAGTATTTT. Its translation is CASSKRGFTDTQYF.

As to this clonotype: It may be a read error: a sequence one base away is much more abundant. This chain uses TRBV5-1 with TRBJ2-7, with 7 bases identical to TRBD1. CDR3 length: 14 amino acids. The V gene end was trimmed by 4 bases and the J gene end by 2 bases; junction bases not matched to a gene: 6. Germline V lookup: CDR1 SGHRS, CDR2 YFSETQ. In DNA form, the CDR3 reads TGCGCCAGCAGCGTGGACAGGATGACCTACGAGCAGTACTTC. It translates to CASSVDRMTYEQYF.